Here is one TCR beta chain with its context. This entry is derived from a study of blood T cell repertoires in COVID-19. Turning to the study itself: Donors in the United States, Italy and Spain gave samples during acute or convalescent COVID-19. T cells, B-cell-depleted T cells, or PBMCs provided the cDNA or gDNA that served as material.

Looked up from germline, CDR1 is MNHEY and CDR2 is SMNVEV (reference sequence). V was pared by 3 bases and J by 4 bases, with 5 bases of the junction left unmatched. This CDR3 is 15 amino acids long. Original handling: Reference gene primers were amplified, and this amplification served to estimate nucleated cell counts. The repertoire was sequenced with immunoSEQ multiplex PCR; TCRdb's copy has only in-frame clones and lacks some. The DNA was the basis for D and trimming; V, J and clone size are from that table. The table shows about 160,000 clones, with 90% to 95% occurring only once. The sample taken for sequencing was peripheral blood. The clonotype originates from a woman in her sixties or seventies with COVID-19, enrolled during active disease. The genes are TRBV27 and TRBJ1-1; the match to TRBD1 covers 10 bases. In nucleotides, the CDR3 is TGTGCCAGCAGTTTTAGGGGACAGGGGTTCACTGAAGCTTTCTTT. This gives the protein CASSFRGQGFTEAFF.